This record concerns one TCR beta chain sequence. The data derive from a study of blood T cell repertoires in COVID-19. Study as a whole: Specimens from acute and convalescent COVID-19 originated in the United States, Italy and Spain.

The CDR3 is 15 residues long. V lost 3 bases, J lost 3 bases, and 6 bases stayed unmatched. Germline-derived CDR1 and CDR2 are SGHDT and YYEEEE. Generated by immunoSEQ multiplex PCR, the TCRdb table keeps only in-frame clones and is missing some. The data show approximately 300,000 clones, 89% seen once. The sample was PBMCs or T cells enriched from blood (not recorded which). The receptor was isolated from a woman aged 25 to 39 who had recovered from COVID-19. The rearrangement links TRBV5-6 to TRBJ1-2, with 9 nucleotides matching TRBD1. The CDR3 region is CASSSGTGFYYGYTF. In DNA, the CDR3 is TGTGCCAGCAGCTCCGGGACAGGGTTTTACTATGGCTACACCTTC.